A single sample gave rise to the 20 T cell receptor beta chains below, sequenced in a study of chemoradiotherapy in HPV16-positive cancers. Using immunoSEQ multiplex PCR, the repertoire was profiled, and TCRdb retains in-frame clones only, with some absent. This sample yields a few thousand clones, of which approximately 88% are seen a single time; 3.3% belongs to the top ten. The starting material was tumor tissue, obtained from a patient who underwent chemoradiotherapy. These receptors were taken from a human donor with HPV-associated anogenital cancer.

V usage is TRBV7-3 and J usage is TRBJ2-1; 15 bases line up with TRBD2. This CDR3 has 21 amino acids. Germline V gene data show CDR1 as SGHTA and CDR2 as FQGTGA. The junction had 13 bases not matched to a gene; V was cut back by 3 bases and J by 1 base. Here the CDR3 reads CASSFGFGLAGGPLSYNEQFF. CDR3 sequence (DNA): TGTGCCAGCAGCTTCGGATTCGGACTAGCGGGAGGGCCTCTATCCTACAATGAGCAGTTCTTC.

The chain uses TRBV15 and TRBJ1-5; weak D call: TRBD1 (5 bases). The CDR3 extends over 16 amino acids. V lost 0 bases to trimming and J lost 2 bases, with 11 bases between them. Per the germline V gene, CDR1 is LNHNV and CDR2 is YYDKDF (reference sequence). The CDR3 reads CATSRDRGQGNQPQHF. In DNA form, the CDR3 reads TGTGCCACCAGCAGAGATAGGGGCCAGGGCAATCAGCCCCAGCATTTT.

This clone was recorded a few times. The rearrangement joins TRBV18 to TRBJ2-2; D may be TRBD1 (6 bases). The germline CDR1 and CDR2 sequences are KGHSH and LQKENI. Trimming pared 2 bases from V and 6 bases from J, leaving 13 bases between. This CDR3 is 15 amino acids long. The CDR3 bases are TGTGCCAGCTCACCAACGAAACAGGGAGCCGGGGAGCTGTTTTTT. Amino acids: CASSPTKQGAGELFF.

There are a few counts of this clone. The rearrangement joins TRBV13 to TRBJ2-7; 9 bases agree with TRBD1. The V and J ends lost 4 bases and 5 bases, in that order; junction bases with no gene match: 6. Germline loops: CDR1 PRHDT, CDR2 FYEKMQ (reference sequence). CDR3 length equals 14 residues. In DNA, the CDR3 is TGTGCCAGCAGCTCGGGACAGGGACTCAACGAGCAGTACTTC. Encoded protein: CASSSGQGLNEQYF.

On this clone itself: A junction end diverges from the germline sequence, so it may reflect a read error. CDR3 coding DNA: TGTGCCACCAGCAGGCCTCTTTCTAACGATGGCTACACCTTC. Protein product: CATSRPLSNDGYTF. The chain carries TRBV15 and TRBJ1-2; D is ambiguous. The CDR3 loop spans 14 amino acids. Per the germline V gene, CDR1 is LNHNV and CDR2 is YYDKDF (reference sequence).

The gene calls are TRBV7-9 and TRBJ2-2, with D possibly called TRBD1 or TRBD2 (6 bases each). Germline CDR1 SEHNR, CDR2 FQNEAQ (reference sequence). Between the trimmed V and J ends, which lost 8 bases and 4 bases, there was a span of 17 bases. This CDR3 region has 15 residues. CDR3 DNA: TGTGCCAGCGTAGGGGGGCTAGAGAGCACCGGGGAGCTGTTTTTT. This gives the protein CASVGGLESTGELFF.

The CDR3 reads CASSIRGSHYEQYF. The CDR3 nucleotides are TGTGCCAGTAGTATCAGGGGGTCCCACTACGAGCAGTACTTC. The chain links TRBV19 to TRBJ2-7; TRBD1 matches 7 bases. The CDR3 consists of 14 residues. Trimming removed 3 bases from V and 3 bases from J; junction bases left unmatched: 5. Germline assignment: CDR1 LNHDA and CDR2 SQIVND (reference sequence).

The genes are TRBV1 and TRBJ2-7; the table calls TRBD2, which could not be checked here. TRBV1 is a known pseudogene. The CDR3 sequence is 14 residues long. DNA of the CDR3: TGCACCAGCAGCCCTCCTAGGTTCTCCTACGAGCAGTACTTC. This encodes CTSSPPRFSYEQYF.

This clone is a singleton in its sample. This chain joins TRBV12-5 and TRBJ2-2; 10 nucleotides match TRBD1. CDR1 LGHNT and CDR2 FRNRAP come from the germline V gene. J was trimmed by 1 base and V by 1 base; bases with no gene match: 6. The CDR3 loop spans 18 amino acids. CDR3 residues: CASGLDRGTGVNTGELFF. CDR3 DNA: TGTGCTAGTGGTTTGGACCGAGGGACAGGGGTGAACACCGGGGAGCTGTTTTTT. The full variable domain, rest sourced from reference TRBV12-5 and TRBJ2-2, is DARVTQTPRHKVTEMGQEVTMRCQPILGHNTVFWYRQTMMQGLELLAYFRNRAPLDDSGMPKDRFSAEMPDATLATLKIQPSEPRDSAVYFCASGLDRGTGVNTGELFFGEGSRLTVL.

The DNA for the CDR3 is TGTGCCAGCACATCCAGCGGGCCATACTCCTACAATGAGCAGTTCTTC. Translated, it gives CASTSSGPYSYNEQFF. This sequence joins TRBV7-6 and TRBJ2-1, with a possible D match to TRBD2 (6 bases). V shed 7 bases and J shed 0 bases, with 16 bases lying between them. Germline assignment: CDR1 SGHVS and CDR2 FNYEAQ. CDR3 length: 16 residues.

V and J are TRBV6-1 and TRBJ2-7; D is possibly TRBD1 (5 bases). Per the germline V gene, CDR1 is MNHNS and CDR2 is SASEGT. The CDR3 is made up of 15 amino acids. V was trimmed by 0 bases and J by 7 bases, leaving 16 bases between them. The CDR3 reads CASSEAGQGTREQYF. The CDR3 DNA reads as TGTGCCAGCAGTGAAGCGGGGCAGGGCACGCGAGAGCAGTACTTC.

The V and J genes are TRBV6-5 and TRBJ2-6, with 7 bases matching TRBD1. This CDR3 is built from 15 residues. Looked up from germline, CDR1 is MNHEY and CDR2 is SVGAGI. V gave up 7 bases and J gave up 0 bases; unmatched junction bases: 3. The CDR3 sequence: CASKGQHSGANVLTF. DNA of the CDR3: TGTGCCAGCAAGGGACAGCACTCTGGGGCCAACGTCCTGACTTTC.

CDR3 sequence (DNA): TGTGCCAGTAGTACGACTAGCGGGAGTCTCGATGAGCAGTTCTTC. Its translation: CASSTTSGSLDEQFF. This sequence joins TRBV19 and TRBJ2-1, with TRBD2 identical over 12 bases. Trimming at V came to 4 bases and at J to 8 bases, leaving 6 bases not matched to a gene. CDR3 length: 15 amino acids. CDR1 LNHDA and CDR2 SQIVND come from the germline V gene (reference sequence).

The J gene is TRBJ2-7, the V gene TRBV13, with D possibly matching TRBD1 (5 bases). Germline loops: CDR1 PRHDT, CDR2 FYEKMQ (reference sequence). Trimming pared 5 bases from V and 4 bases from J, leaving 12 bases between. There are 13 residues in the CDR3. CDR3 protein: CASSGQGIYEQYF. For the CDR3, the DNA is TGTGCCAGCAGCGGGCAGGGAATTTACGAGCAGTACTTC.

The chain has TRBV7-8 and TRBJ2-2, with TRBD1 matching 7 bases. With V trimmed by 1 base and J by 4 bases, 6 bases remained unmatched. Germline CDR1 and CDR2: SGHVS and FQNEAQ. CDR3 size: 16 residues. The CDR3 DNA sequence: TGTGCCAGCAGCTTAGAGGGGGCCCTGGGCACCGGGGAGCTGTTTTTT. It codes for CASSLEGALGTGELFF.

The V and J genes are TRBV19 and TRBJ1-2; no clear D. CDR1 and CDR2 (germline): LNHDA, SQIVND (reference sequence). This CDR3 region has 15 residues. Between the trimmed V and J ends, which lost 3 bases and 0 bases, there was a span of 11 bases. CDR3: CASSIYHRANYGYTF. The CDR3 nucleotides read TGTGCCAGTAGTATTTATCACAGAGCTAACTATGGCTACACCTTC.

The V gene is TRBV7-6, the J gene TRBJ2-1, with 14 bases lining up with TRBD2. CDR1 and CDR2 from the germline V gene are SGHVS and FNYEAQ. This CDR3 has 16 residues. With V trimmed by 5 bases and J by 7 bases, 7 bases remained unmatched. CDR3 sequence reads: CASSPRTSGRINEQFF. CDR3 bases: TGTGCCAGCAGCCCACGGACTAGCGGGAGGATTAATGAGCAGTTCTTC. Full variable domain (rest looked up from reference TRBV7-6 and TRBJ2-1): GAGVSQSPRYKVTKRGQDVALRCDPISGHVSLYWYRQALGQGPEFLTYFNYEAQQDKSGLPNDRFSAERPEGSISTLTIQRTEQRDSAMYRCASSPRTSGRINEQFFGPGTRLTVL.

The chain carries TRBV11-2 and TRBJ2-3; 10 nucleotides align to TRBD2. CDR1 and CDR2 (germline): SGHAT, FQNNGV. The CDR3 is 16 residues long. V dropped 5 bases and J dropped 9; count of bases not matched to a gene: 14. The CDR3 protein is CASSDLLAGDLPTQYF. The DNA for the CDR3 is TGTGCCAGCAGCGATCTTCTAGCGGGGGACCTCCCAACGCAGTATTTT.

CDR3: CASSLAQGQGNTEAFF. The CDR3 coding sequence is TGTGCCAGCAGCTTAGCGCAGGGACAGGGGAACACTGAAGCTTTCTTT. The chain combines TRBV7-6 with TRBJ1-1; 9 bases match TRBD1. The ends lost 0 bases at V and 1 base at J; junction bases unmatched: 3. This CDR3 is built from 16 residues. From germline, CDR1 is SGHVS and CDR2 FNYEAQ.

The rearrangement links TRBV7-3 to TRBJ1-1; tentatively, D is TRBD1 (5 bases). V was cut by 5 bases and J by 2 bases, with 12 bases left in between. The CDR3 length is 14 residues. Germline CDR1 and CDR2: SGHTA and FQGTGA. CDR3 sequence reads: CASSVSGPNTEAFF. CDR3 sequence (DNA): TGTGCCAGCAGCGTGTCAGGGCCCAACACTGAAGCTTTCTTT.